This T cell receptor (beta chain) appears in the sequencing data of a study of T-cell memory formation after mild COVID-19. Study details: For the most part, TCR clusters were specific to one donor. Overall study results and limits: Mostly located in CM and EM were contracting CD4+ clones, with contracting CD8+ clones located in EMRA. Unconfirmed was the SARS-CoV-2 specificity of second-wave clones that peaked on day 37.

5'RACE, which relied on constant-segment primers, yielded TCR alpha and TCR beta cDNA libraries carrying sample barcodes and UMIs. TCRdb re-called the 5' RACE reads through MiXCR, storing one row per CDR3 protein. This table holds 400,000 to 450,000 distinct CDR3 sequences, 18% found once. Germline-derived CDR1 and CDR2 are KGHDR and SFDVKD. The CDR3 is 12 residues long. V gave up 4 bases and J gave up 9 bases; unmatched junction bases: 2. This clonotype was seen a few times. Its antigen remains unidentified. This clonotype was sampled from a man aged 18-30 years who had mild COVID-19 (a few samples of this study predate the infection). Cell type and time point are not known. The chain joins TRBV24-1 to TRBJ2-1; the match to TRBD2 covers 7 bases. Sequencing was done on a sample of PBMCs or a T cell subset sorted from them (not recorded which). The CDR3 DNA sequence: TGTGCCACCAGTGACTGGGGGGGTGAGCAGTTCTTC. Its translation: CATSDWGGEQFF.